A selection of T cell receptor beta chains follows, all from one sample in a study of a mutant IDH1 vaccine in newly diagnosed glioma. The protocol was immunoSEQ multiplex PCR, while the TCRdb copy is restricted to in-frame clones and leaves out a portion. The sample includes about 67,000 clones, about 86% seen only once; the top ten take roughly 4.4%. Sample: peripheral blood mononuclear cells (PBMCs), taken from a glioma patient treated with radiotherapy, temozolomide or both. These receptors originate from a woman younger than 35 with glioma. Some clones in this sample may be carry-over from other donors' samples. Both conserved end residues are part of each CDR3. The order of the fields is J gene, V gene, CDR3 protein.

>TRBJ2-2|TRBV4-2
CASSHPGLGTGELFF
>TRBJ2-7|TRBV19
CASSPGQALSYEQYF
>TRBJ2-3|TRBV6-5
CASSSDRTDTQYF
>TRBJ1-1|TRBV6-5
CASSRSLSEAFF
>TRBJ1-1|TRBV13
CASSLSVNTEAFF
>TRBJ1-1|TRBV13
CASSPDRDTEAFF
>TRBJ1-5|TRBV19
CASSIVGGSNQPQHF
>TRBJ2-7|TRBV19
CASSPPGVYEQYF
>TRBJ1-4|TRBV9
CASSVGQRNEKLFF
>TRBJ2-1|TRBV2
CASSPGNSYYYNEQFF
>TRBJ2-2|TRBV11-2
CASSLIREHGELFF
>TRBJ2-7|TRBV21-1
CASDRQRPYEQYF
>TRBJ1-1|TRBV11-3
CASSLDRFTEAFF
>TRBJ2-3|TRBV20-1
CSAPSLDTQYF
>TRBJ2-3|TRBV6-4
CASSATSGGADTQYF
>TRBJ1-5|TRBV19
CASSMRWDQPQHF
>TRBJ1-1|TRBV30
CAWSVMNTEAFF
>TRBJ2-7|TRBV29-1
CSVNRDGAYEQYF
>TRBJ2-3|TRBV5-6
CASSPDIGGDTDTQYF
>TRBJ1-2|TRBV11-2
CASSLRRQTDGYTF
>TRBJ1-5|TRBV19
CASSIDPTSNQPQHF
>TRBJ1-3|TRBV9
CASSVGSPGGAGNTIYF
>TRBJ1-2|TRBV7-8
CASSRDNYGYTF
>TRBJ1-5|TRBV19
CASTRDRGSYLQPQHF
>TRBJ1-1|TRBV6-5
CASSRDPLGNTEAFF
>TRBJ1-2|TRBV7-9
CASSLTISGQGGGYTF
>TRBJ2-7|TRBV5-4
CASSLEAAYEQYF
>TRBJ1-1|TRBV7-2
CASSLADGYTEAFF
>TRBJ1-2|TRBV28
CASSFSRDYGYTF
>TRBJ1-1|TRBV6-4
CASSAQQGRGTEAFF
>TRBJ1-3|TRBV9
CASSVEDSGNTIYF
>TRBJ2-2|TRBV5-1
CASSSSGTTTGELFF
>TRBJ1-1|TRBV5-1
CASSPFKGTEAFF
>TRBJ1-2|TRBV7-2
CASSSTGQGEGYTF
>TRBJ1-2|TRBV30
CAWSVWDRGSSGYTF
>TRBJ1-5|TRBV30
CAWSVGLTGGFSNQPQHF
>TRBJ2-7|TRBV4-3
CASSQGIGQGYEQYF
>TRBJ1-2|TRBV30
CAWSRTSDGYTF
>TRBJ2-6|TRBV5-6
CASSAKERAPAGANVLTF
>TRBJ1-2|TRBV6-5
CASSYSRDRAYGYTF
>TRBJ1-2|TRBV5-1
CASSLDSNYGYTF
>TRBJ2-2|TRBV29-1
CSVGEPGELFF
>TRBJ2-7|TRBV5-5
CASSGGTGAMYEQYF
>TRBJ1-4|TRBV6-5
CASSYGNEKLFF
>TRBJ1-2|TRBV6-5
CASSSEQFNYGYTF
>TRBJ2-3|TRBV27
CASRPRIGTDTQYF
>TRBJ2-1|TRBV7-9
CASSRDGAGGDEQFF